These 29 T cell receptor beta chains originate from one sample sequenced in a study of OX40 agonist ivuxolimab in advanced cancers. Assay: immunoSEQ multiplex PCR; the TCRdb copy retains only in-frame clones and omits some. This table holds 19,000 or so clones, roughly 87% found once. The sequences come from CD4+ or CD8+ T cells sorted from blood, collected in a trial of the OX40 agonist ivuxolimab. These receptors originate from an adult with an advanced solid tumor such as melanoma, head and neck, liver or kidney cancer.

In DNA, the CDR3 is TGTGCCAGTAGTACTCCACAAGAGTTGAACACTGAAGCTTTCTTT. This gives the protein CASSTPQELNTEAFF. This rearrangement joins TRBV19 to TRBJ1-1; D uncertain. The CDR3 extends over 15 amino acids. The V and J ends lost 4 bases and 0 bases respectively, with 12 bases between them. Germline loops: CDR1 LNHDA, CDR2 SQIVND (reference sequence). Full variable domain (rest looked up from reference TRBV19 and TRBJ1-1): DGGITQSPKYLFRKEGQNVTLSCEQNLNHDAMYWYRQDPGQGLRLIYYSQIVNDFQKGDIAEGYSVSREKKESFPLTVTSAQKNPTAFYLCASSTPQELNTEAFFGQGTRLTVV.

The CDR3 region is CASSPPTDMNTEAFF. CDR3 bases: TGTGCCAGTAGTCCGCCGACAGATATGAACACTGAAGCTTTCTTT. The rearrangement uses TRBV19 and TRBJ1-1, with D possibly TRBD1 on 5 matching bases. Per germline, CDR1 LNHDA and CDR2 SQIVND (reference sequence). The V end lost 5 bases, the J end lost 0 bases, and 13 bases lay between the germline ends. The CDR3 sequence is 15 residues long.

The rearrangement links TRBV19 to TRBJ1-4, with 8 bases aligning to TRBD1. CDR3 length equals 14 residues. J gave up 8 bases and V 3 bases, and 5 bases lay outside the gene matches. Germline V CDR1 and CDR2: LNHDA, SQIVND (reference sequence). CDR3 bases: TGTGCCAGTAGTATGCGCCAGGGGGCAGAAAAACTGTTTTTT. Its protein product is CASSMRQGAEKLFF.

This clone was seen just once. The chain joins TRBV4-1 to TRBJ1-1; no definite D call. The CDR3 runs to 14 residues. Germline assignment: CDR1 MGHRA and CDR2 YSYEKL. Between the trimmed V and J ends, which lost 2 bases and 0 bases, there was a span of 7 bases. The CDR3 DNA follows: TGCGCCAGCAGCCAACCAGGACTGAACACTGAAGCTTTCTTT. Translating gives CASSQPGLNTEAFF.

V gene TRBV6-1 combines with J gene TRBJ1-6; D is undetermined. Trimming took off 2 bases at V and 14 bases at J, with 10 bases between the two ends. The germline gives CDR1 MNHNS, CDR2 SASEGT. CDR3 size: 12 residues. The CDR3 bases are TGTGCCAGCAGTGAATCGCCTTCTACCCTCCACTTT. It codes for CASSESPSTLHF.

The chain uses TRBV4-2 and TRBJ2-1, with no clear D. The CDR3 is 14 residues long. Trimming shortened V by 3 bases and J by 6 bases, and 12 bases separated the two germline ends. The germline V gene encodes CDR1 LGHNA and CDR2 YNFKEQ. The CDR3 protein is CASSQKTLSNEQFF. DNA for the CDR3: TGTGCCAGCAGCCAGAAGACCCTTAGCAATGAGCAGTTCTTC.

The V call is TRBV9, the J call TRBJ1-1; D is ambiguous. This CDR3 has 15 amino acids. The V gene lost 0 bases and the J gene lost 5 bases, with 14 bases spanning the gap. The germline gives CDR1 SGDLS, CDR2 YYNGEE. CDR3 protein: CASSVGAGRITEAFF. DNA for the CDR3: TGTGCCAGCAGCGTAGGGGCAGGACGGATAACTGAAGCTTTCTTT.

The chain combines TRBV9 with TRBJ1-2; D gene uncertain. The germline V gene encodes CDR1 SGDLS and CDR2 YYNGEE. The CDR3 length is 13 residues. Trimming took off 0 bases at V and 4 bases at J, with 7 bases between the two ends. This CDR3 is CASSVVERYGYTF. Here the CDR3 DNA reads TGTGCCAGCAGCGTAGTGGAGCGCTATGGCTACACCTTC.

The table lists this clone with a few counts. The V call is TRBV6-1, the J call TRBJ1-1; D ambiguous. Germline CDR1 is MNHNS and CDR2 is SASEGT. Between the trimmed V and J ends, which lost 8 bases and 2 bases, there was a span of 9 bases. This CDR3 has 12 residues. CDR3 bases: TGTGCCAGCCGAGGCGGTAACACTGAAGCTTTCTTT. This gives the protein CASRGGNTEAFF.

This chain links TRBV7-6 with TRBJ1-6, with D perhaps TRBD1 (5 bases). CDR1 is SGHVS and CDR2 is FNYEAQ in the germline V gene. Between the trimmed V and J ends, which lost 5 bases and 9 bases, there was a span of 14 bases. The length of the CDR3 is 14 residues. This chain's CDR3 is CASSQASGTSPLHF. As DNA, the CDR3 is TGTGCCAGCAGCCAGGCTTCAGGGACTTCACCCCTCCACTTT. Full variable domain (rest looked up from reference TRBV7-6 and TRBJ1-6): GAGVSQSPRYKVTKRGQDVALRCDPISGHVSLYWYRQALGQGPEFLTYFNYEAQQDKSGLPNDRFSAERPEGSISTLTIQRTEQRDSAMYRCASSQASGTSPLHFGNGTRLTVT.

This chain links TRBV25-1 with TRBJ2-5; possible D gene TRBD2, 5 bases. Per the germline V gene, CDR1 is MGHDK and CDR2 is SYGVNS. The V and J ends lost 5 bases and 4 bases respectively, with 23 bases between them. The CDR3 covers 17 residues. The CDR3 sequence: CASSLAWTESKGETQYF. The CDR3 DNA sequence: TGTGCCAGCAGTTTGGCCTGGACTGAAAGTAAAGGAGAGACCCAGTACTTC.

The rearrangement joins TRBV27 to TRBJ1-2; maybe TRBD1 (5 bases). Germline loops: CDR1 MNHEY, CDR2 SMNVEV (reference sequence). The CDR3 has 15 residues. V lost 5 bases and J 3 bases, leaving 16 bases between the germline ends. The DNA for the CDR3 is TGTGCCAGCAGTCCTGGGATAGGGGAATACTATGGCTACACCTTC. Amino acids: CASSPGIGEYYGYTF.

This CDR3 reads CASSWDRTYEQYF. The CDR3 coding sequence is TGTGCCAGCAGCTGGGACAGGACCTACGAGCAGTACTTC. The V gene is TRBV5-8, the J gene TRBJ2-7; 8 bases line up with TRBD1. The length of the CDR3 is 13 residues. J lost 2 bases, V lost 3 bases, and 1 base had no gene match. Germline V gene data show CDR1 as SGHTS and CDR2 as YDEGEE.

This rearrangement joins TRBV9 to TRBJ2-1; 7 bases align to TRBD2. Germline V gives CDR1 SGDLS, CDR2 YYNGEE. The CDR3 length is 15 residues. V gave up 5 bases and J gave up 0 bases; unmatched junction bases: 5. CDR3 residues: CASSPSGDSYNEQFF. In DNA, the CDR3 is TGTGCCAGCAGTCCTAGCGGAGACTCCTACAATGAGCAGTTCTTC.

The chain combines TRBV6-5 with TRBJ2-7; 7 bases match TRBD1. Trimming cost V 6 bases and J 1 base; bases outside gene matches: 3. Germline CDR1 is MNHEY and CDR2 is SVGAGI. CDR3 size: 13 residues. CDR3 bases: TGTGCCAGCAGCCGGGACAGATCCTACGAGCAGTACTTC. Protein sequence: CASSRDRSYEQYF.

The V gene is TRBV27, the J gene TRBJ1-4; the D gene is possibly TRBD1 (6 bases). Looked up from germline, CDR1 is MNHEY and CDR2 is SMNVEV (reference sequence). Between the trimmed V and J ends, which lost 1 base and 0 bases, there was a span of 12 bases. The CDR3 contains 17 residues. The CDR3 here is CASSLLGGYATNEKLFF. CDR3 sequence (DNA): TGTGCCAGCAGTTTATTGGGGGGCTATGCAACTAATGAAAAACTGTTTTTT.

J is TRBJ2-5 and V is TRBV4-1, with D tentatively TRBD2 (5 bases). V lost 0 bases and J 1 base, leaving 12 bases between the germline ends. CDR3 length: 16 residues. Per germline, CDR1 MGHRA and CDR2 YSYEKL. As DNA, the CDR3 is TGCGCCAGCAGCCAAGATCCCAGGACTCTCCAAGAGACCCAGTACTTC. Translating it yields CASSQDPRTLQETQYF.

The V gene is TRBV5-1, the J gene TRBJ1-1; D might be TRBD1 (6 bases). The CDR3 spans 15 residues. Trimming took off 1 base at V and 4 bases at J, with 14 bases between the two ends. CDR1 SGHRS and CDR2 YFSETQ come from the germline V gene. For the CDR3, the DNA is TGCGCCAGCAGCTTGTATACAGGGACCAGCACTGAAGCTTTCTTT. This encodes CASSLYTGTSTEAFF.

V is TRBV27 and J is TRBJ2-7; 9 nucleotides align to TRBD1. V lost 3 bases to trimming and J lost 7 bases; unmatched junction nucleotides: 10. The CDR3 totals 15 residues. Germline-derived CDR1 and CDR2 are MNHEY and SMNVEV (reference sequence). The chain's CDR3 is CASSLTGGDWREQYF. For the CDR3, the DNA is TGTGCCAGCAGTTTGACAGGGGGGGACTGGCGGGAGCAGTACTTC.

The chain employs TRBV7-9 and TRBJ2-1, with unresolved D. V was clipped by 2 bases and J by 6 bases, with 2 bases between them. The CDR3 extends over 11 amino acids. Germline values: CDR1 SEHNR, CDR2 FQNEAQ (reference sequence). CDR3 protein: CASSLSNEQFF. In DNA form, the CDR3 reads TGTGCCAGCAGCTTAAGCAATGAGCAGTTCTTC.

V and J are TRBV9 and TRBJ1-5, with a possible D match to TRBD1 (5 bases). Germline CDR1 is SGDLS and CDR2 is YYNGEE. Between the trimmed V and J ends, which lost 4 bases and 3 bases, there was a span of 11 bases. The CDR3 sequence is 14 residues long. The CDR3, as DNA: TGTGCCAGCAGCCCCCAGGGAAACAATCAGCCCCAGCATTTT. Protein product: CASSPQGNNQPQHF.

The chain is built from TRBV19 and TRBJ2-1, with a possible D match to TRBD2 (5 bases). V lost 1 base to trimming and J lost 6 bases, with 13 bases between them. The CDR3 is 15 residues long. CDR1 and CDR2 (germline): LNHDA, SQIVND (reference sequence). CDR3 DNA: TGTGCCAGTAGTATAGGTACACGGGCGGGCAATGAGCAGTTCTTC. Amino acids: CASSIGTRAGNEQFF.

The table lists this clone with a count of one. The chain recombines TRBV10-3 with TRBJ2-1; possibly TRBD2 for D (5 bases). Trimming cost V 6 bases and J 3 bases, with 6 bases left between them. The V gene's germline CDR1 is ENHRY and CDR2 SYGVKD. The CDR3 consists of 12 residues. The CDR3, as DNA: TGTGCCATCAGCGGGGACTACAATGAGCAGTTCTTC. This gives the protein CAISGDYNEQFF.

In this sample, this clone turned up once. The rearrangement joins TRBV28 to TRBJ2-1; 7 nucleotides line up with TRBD2. CDR3 length: 12 residues. The germline V gene encodes CDR1 MDHEN and CDR2 SYDVKM. The V and J ends lost 11 bases and 10 bases, in that order; junction bases with no gene match: 11. As DNA, the CDR3 is TGTGCCTGCGCTTCGGGGGGAGAAGAGCAGTTCTTC. The encoded protein is CACASGGEEQFF.

V and J are TRBV7-9 and TRBJ2-6; weak D call: TRBD2 (7 bases). The germline V gene has CDR1 SEHNR and CDR2 FQNEAQ (reference sequence). Trimming stripped 7 bases from V and 3 bases from J, with 13 bases between. This CDR3 comprises 15 residues. The CDR3 here is CASKGGLSGANVLTF. The CDR3 DNA follows: TGTGCCAGCAAGGGGGGGCTCAGTGGGGCCAACGTCCTGACTTTC.

Comments on this clone: This specimen includes other DNA sequences encoding the same CDR3. This chain links TRBV10-3 with TRBJ2-3, with TRBD2 matching 11 bases. The J segment lost 2 bases and the V segment lost 6 bases, leaving 16 bases of the junction unmatched. The CDR3 has 19 amino acids. The germline CDR1 and CDR2 sequences are ENHRY and SYGVKD. DNA for the CDR3: TGTGCCATCAGCCCAACAGGGGGACTAGCGGTTAAACCCACAGATACGCAGTATTTT. Translation gives CAISPTGGLAVKPTDTQYF.

The DNA for the CDR3 is TGTGCCAGCAGCGTGGGACAGACGAACACCGGGGAGCTGTTTTTT. Translation: CASSVGQTNTGELFF. The chain uses TRBV13 and TRBJ2-2, with 7 bases fitting TRBD1. The CDR3 extends over 15 amino acids. V shed 5 bases and J 0 bases; nucleotides not matched to a gene: 3. CDR1 is PRHDT and CDR2 is FYEKMQ in the germline V gene (reference sequence).

V and J are TRBV5-1 and TRBJ2-5; D could derive from TRBD1 or TRBD2 (5 bases each). Trimming removed 0 bases at V and 2 bases at J, with 8 bases between. CDR1 and CDR2 from the germline V gene are SGHRS and YFSETQ. The CDR3 loop spans 14 amino acids. The CDR3 protein is CASSLEGTQETQYF. The CDR3 bases are TGCGCCAGCAGCTTGGAAGGGACGCAAGAGACCCAGTACTTC.

The rearrangement uses TRBV30 and TRBJ2-1; the D gene is possibly TRBD2 (5 bases). The germline V and J ends were trimmed by 2 bases and 6 bases, with 11 bases remaining between them. This CDR3 is 13 amino acids long. Germline values: CDR1 GTSNPN, CDR2 SVGIG (reference sequence). The CDR3 DNA is TGTGCCTGGAGTAACGAGGGCGGCAATGAGCAGTTCTTC. Translated: CAWSNEGGNEQFF.